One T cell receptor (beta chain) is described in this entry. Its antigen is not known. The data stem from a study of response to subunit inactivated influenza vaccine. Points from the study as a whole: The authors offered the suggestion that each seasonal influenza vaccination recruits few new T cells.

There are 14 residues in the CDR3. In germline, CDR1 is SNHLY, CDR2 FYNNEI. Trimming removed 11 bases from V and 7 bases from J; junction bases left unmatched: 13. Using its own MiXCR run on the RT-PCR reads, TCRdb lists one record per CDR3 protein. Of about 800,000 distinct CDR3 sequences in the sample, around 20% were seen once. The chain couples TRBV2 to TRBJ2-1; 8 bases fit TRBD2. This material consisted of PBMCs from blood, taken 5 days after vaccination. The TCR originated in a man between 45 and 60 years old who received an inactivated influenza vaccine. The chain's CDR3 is CASSTGGGPNEQFF. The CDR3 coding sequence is TGTGCCTCATCGACGGGAGGGGGGCCGAATGAGCAGTTCTTC.